This T cell receptor beta chain was sequenced for a study of sequential checkpoint blockade in melanoma. Study information: After nivolumab or ipilimumab alone, about 22 patients had week-13 rebiopsies. Whole-study results and caveats: Tumor T-cell fraction and clonality correlated with PD-L1 and CD8+ counts. About 30 times likelier clinical benefit followed increased tumor T-cell fraction and clonality.

As to treatment: randomized to nivolumab then ipilimumab (arm A) or the reverse (arm B). This clone was seen at least ten times. Its specificity is not known. TCRdb's table, derived via immunoSEQ multiplex PCR, lists solely in-frame clones and lacks some. This table has about 6,100 clones, 21% appearing once. This clonotype was sampled from a human donor with melanoma. The sample consisted of tumor tissue (inferred from file names), taken from a patient given nivolumab and ipilimumab in sequence.

CDR3 in DNA: TGTGCCAGCCGCCAAAGGACCCTCCCCTACGAGCAGTACTTC. Translation gives CASRQRTLPYEQYF. The rearrangement joins TRBV6-8 to TRBJ2-7; the D is unclear. Germline V gives CDR1 MNHGY, CDR2 SAAAGT. This CDR3 has 14 amino acids. The germline V and J ends were trimmed by 8 bases and 2 bases, with 16 bases remaining between them.